This T cell receptor (beta chain) was profiled in a study of blood T cell repertoires in COVID-19. Per the original data handling: Nucleated cell counts were estimated from reference gene primer amplification. The assay was immunoSEQ multiplex PCR, and TCRdb's table has in-frame clones only and misses some. The DNA was the basis for D and trimming; V, J and clone size are from that table. The data contain under 200,000 clones, roughly 93% of them singletons. The CDR3 totals 16 residues. The V gene's germline CDR1 is PRHDT and CDR2 FYEKMQ (reference sequence). Trimming left V 5 bases short and J 0 bases short, with 16 bases between.

Sequencing was done on a sample of peripheral blood. The chain couples TRBV13 to TRBJ1-2; tentative D call: TRBD1 (5 bases). The clonotype comes from a man aged 18 to 35 with COVID-19, enrolled during active disease. CDR3 region: CASSERGYLANYGYTF. The CDR3, as DNA: TGTGCCAGCAGCGAGCGGGGCTACCTAGCTAACTATGGCTACACCTTC.